A selection of T cell receptor beta chains follows, all from one sample in a study of tumor-infiltrating lymphocytes in oesophageal squamous cell carcinoma. Each CDR3 protein gets one entry after TCRdb re-called the PCR reads with MiXCR. The sample shows 15,000 to 20,000 distinct CDR3 sequences, 35% to 45% of them seen only once. Sequenced: normal esophageal tissue next to the tumor. The source is a male donor with esophageal squamous cell carcinoma. CDR3s leave out the opening cysteine and the closing phenylalanine or tryptophan.

CDR3aa: ASSHTDTGNYGYT; len: 13; v_gene: TRBV7-3; j_gene: TRBJ1-2
CDR3aa: ASRDSVNSGANVLT; len: 14; v_gene: TRBV19; j_gene: TRBJ2-6
CDR3aa: ASSPRATGNTEAF; len: 13; v_gene: TRBV18; j_gene: TRBJ1-1
CDR3aa: ASRVHSYEQY; len: 10; v_gene: TRBV28; j_gene: TRBJ2-7
CDR3aa: ASSADRVGTQY; len: 11; v_gene: TRBV27; j_gene: TRBJ2-5
CDR3aa: ASSGPGTGWAF; len: 11; v_gene: TRBV6-2/TRBV6-3; j_gene: -
CDR3aa: ASSTGTSGVSYNEQF; len: 15; v_gene: TRBV12-3/TRBV12-4; j_gene: -
CDR3aa: ASNRVGGDTGELF; len: 13; v_gene: TRBV2; j_gene: TRBJ2-2
CDR3aa: ASGLSRDAQY; len: 10; v_gene: TRBV12-5; j_gene: TRBJ2-3
CDR3aa: ATSDRTGAGDTQY; len: 13; v_gene: TRBV24-1; j_gene: TRBJ2-3
CDR3aa: ASSGTGQETQY; len: 11; v_gene: TRBV6-1; j_gene: -
CDR3aa: ASGLGTGNYEQY; len: 12; v_gene: TRBV12-5; j_gene: -
CDR3aa: ASSPFSEGVKY; len: 11; v_gene: TRBV7-2; j_gene: TRBJ2-1
CDR3aa: ASSLTGPAEQY; len: 11; v_gene: TRBV7-3; j_gene: TRBJ2-7
CDR3aa: ASSVLAGLDTQY; len: 12; v_gene: TRBV9; j_gene: -
CDR3aa: ASSPDRTNQPQH; len: 12; v_gene: TRBV6-2/TRBV6-3; j_gene: TRBJ1-5
CDR3aa: ASSYLGTSGIVRSYNEQF; len: 18; v_gene: TRBV6-6; j_gene: TRBJ2-1
CDR3aa: ASSLSYEYTGELF; len: 13; v_gene: TRBV7-2; j_gene: TRBJ2-2
CDR3aa: ASSSPSLADTQY; len: 12; v_gene: TRBV7-8; j_gene: TRBJ2-3
CDR3aa: ASSRGTGHQPQH; len: 12; v_gene: TRBV2; j_gene: TRBJ1-5
CDR3aa: ATADPPNNEQF; len: 11; v_gene: TRBV24-1; j_gene: TRBJ2-1
CDR3aa: ASSFGRGHGYT; len: 11; v_gene: TRBV7-2; j_gene: TRBJ1-2
CDR3aa: AISWDRDYNEQF; len: 12; v_gene: TRBV10-3; j_gene: TRBJ2-1
CDR3aa: ASSLLYVAAYEQY; len: 13; v_gene: TRBV7-2; j_gene: -
CDR3aa: AISESGVRTDTQY; len: 13; v_gene: TRBV10-3; j_gene: TRBJ2-3
CDR3aa: ASSFGGVGTDTQY; len: 13; v_gene: TRBV5-4; j_gene: TRBJ2-3
CDR3aa: ASTDRGSTDTQY; len: 12; v_gene: TRBV19; j_gene: TRBJ2-3
CDR3aa: SARDLASGRPNEQF; len: 14; v_gene: TRBV20-1; j_gene: TRBJ2-1
CDR3aa: ASSPISGETQY; len: 11; v_gene: TRBV7-2; j_gene: TRBJ2-5
CDR3aa: ASSLRQGAEDEQF; len: 13; v_gene: TRBV7-3; j_gene: -
CDR3aa: ASSQEDSSGANVLT; len: 14; v_gene: TRBV4-2; j_gene: TRBJ2-6
CDR3aa: ASSRDTQY; len: 8; v_gene: TRBV12-3/TRBV12-4; j_gene: TRBJ2-3
CDR3aa: ASSESSGGTDTQY; len: 13; v_gene: TRBV6-1; j_gene: TRBJ2-3
CDR3aa: ASSLLAGYHNEQF; len: 13; v_gene: TRBV5-6; j_gene: TRBJ2-1
CDR3aa: ASSQLAISTDTQY; len: 13; v_gene: TRBV7-3; j_gene: TRBJ2-3
CDR3aa: ASSIYRGEQY; len: 10; v_gene: TRBV7-6; j_gene: -
CDR3aa: ASSLDPGQPLYNEQF; len: 15; v_gene: TRBV11-3; j_gene: TRBJ2-1
CDR3aa: ASSLEWQAGVTDTQY; len: 15; v_gene: TRBV7-2; j_gene: TRBJ2-3
CDR3aa: SGGQGVTGELF; len: 11; v_gene: TRBV29-1; j_gene: TRBJ2-2
CDR3aa: ASSAQTYNEQY; len: 11; v_gene: TRBV11-3; j_gene: -
CDR3aa: ASSLASQQGFLCEQY; len: 15; v_gene: TRBV11-3; j_gene: TRBJ2-7
CDR3aa: ASSEQVKENTIY; len: 12; v_gene: TRBV9; j_gene: TRBJ1-3
CDR3aa: ASSDSRGQRNSPLH; len: 14; v_gene: TRBV25-1; j_gene: TRBJ2-4
CDR3aa: AWSLLALPDTQY; len: 12; v_gene: TRBV30; j_gene: TRBJ2-3
CDR3aa: ASRLAGGPMDEQF; len: 13; v_gene: TRBV6-1; j_gene: TRBJ2-1
CDR3aa: ASRTTGPSTDTQY; len: 13; v_gene: TRBV28; j_gene: TRBJ2-3
CDR3aa: ASSLVSSGRAWETQY; len: 15; v_gene: TRBV11-2; j_gene: -
CDR3aa: ASSLGPKETQY; len: 11; v_gene: TRBV5-1; j_gene: TRBJ2-5
CDR3aa: ASSDTGGAETQY; len: 12; v_gene: TRBV6-1; j_gene: TRBJ2-5
CDR3aa: ASSVDPDLEQF; len: 11; v_gene: TRBV2; j_gene: TRBJ2-1
CDR3aa: ASSLHSEQY; len: 9; v_gene: TRBV12-3/TRBV12-4; j_gene: TRBJ2-7
CDR3aa: ASSYHSSDTQY; len: 11; v_gene: TRBV7-6; j_gene: TRBJ2-3
CDR3aa: ASSDGLAGGQDTQY; len: 14; v_gene: TRBV7-6; j_gene: TRBJ2-3
CDR3aa: ASSLGAGFTDTQY; len: 13; v_gene: TRBV7-6; j_gene: TRBJ2-3
CDR3aa: ASSPGVSYEQY; len: 11; v_gene: TRBV7-3; j_gene: TRBJ2-7
CDR3aa: ASSLPTGGKTQY; len: 12; v_gene: TRBV5-6; j_gene: TRBJ2-5
CDR3aa: ASPTGGNYGYT; len: 11; v_gene: TRBV7-2; j_gene: TRBJ1-2
CDR3aa: ASSLGPRGQGDTQY; len: 14; v_gene: TRBV7-8; j_gene: -
CDR3aa: ASSLGFGNTEAF; len: 12; v_gene: TRBV7-9; j_gene: TRBJ1-1
CDR3aa: ASSRLLYEQF; len: 10; v_gene: TRBV28; j_gene: TRBJ2-1